A selection of T cell receptor beta chains follows, all from one sample in a study of T-cell reconstitution after alpha-beta-depleted transplantation in children. MiXCR, run by TCRdb on the PCR reads, gives a single entry per CDR3 protein. This sample carries around 670,000 distinct CDR3 sequences, about 12% of them seen once, and the ten largest clones take 0.79%. This specimen was PBMCs, taken before TCRalphabeta/CD19-depleted stem cell transplant. These receptors were collected from a girl aged 2-10 years with congenital amegakaryocytic thrombocytopenia, due to receive a stem cell transplant. CDR3s include the opening cysteine and the closing phenylalanine or tryptophan. D genes are given only for firm matches. Only part of the rows carry a size: once, few, many, or a class if the clone is expanded.

>TRBV7-8|few|TRBJ2-1|.
TGTGCCAGCAGTCATAATACCGGGCCTGTTTTGACTGAGCAGTTCTTC
CASSHNTGPVLTEQFF
>TRBV29-1|many|TRBJ2-5|.
TGCAGCTCTGCCCAGGGTAATGCGGAGACCCAGTACTTC
CSSAQGNAETQYF
>TRBV20-1|many|TRBJ2-6|TRBD1
TGCAGTGCTAGTAAGGGACAGGGCTTTGGGGCCAACGTCCTGACTTTC
CSASKGQGFGANVLTF
>TRBV4-1|few|TRBJ2-7|TRBD1
TGCGCCAGCAGCCAAGACCAGGGGGTCTACGAGCAGTACTTC
CASSQDQGVYEQYF
>TRBV29-1|.|TRBJ1-3|.
TGCAGCGTTGCGAGGGCAGGCGCTGGAAACACCATATATTTT
CSVARAGAGNTIYF
>TRBV28|.|TRBJ2-5|.
TGTGCCAGCAGTTTAAAAACAGGGTTTGGGCAAGAGACCCAGTACTTC
CASSLKTGFGQETQYF
>TRBV2|few|TRBJ2-3|TRBD2
TGTGCCAGCAGTGGAAAGGGACTAGCGGGAGGGCCGGGGGCAGATACGCAGTATTTT
CASSGKGLAGGPGADTQYF
>TRBV3-1|.|TRBJ2-1|TRBD2
TGTGCCAGCAGACCCGGGACTAGCAGATACAATGAGCAGTTCTTC
CASRPGTSRYNEQFF
>TRBV29-1|many|TRBJ2-1|.
TGCAGCGTTGGGGACGGGAACTCCTACAATGAGCAGTTCTTC
CSVGDGNSYNEQFF
>TRBV5-1|.|TRBJ2-5|.
TGCGCCACCAACTCGGGAGTCGAAGAGACCCAGTACTTC
CATNSGVEETQYF
>TRBV12-3/TRBV12-4|few|TRBJ2-7|TRBD2
TGTGCCAGCAGCGCCGGGACTAGCGCCTTCTACGAGCAGTACTTC
CASSAGTSAFYEQYF
>TRBV20-1|many|TRBJ2-3|.
TGCAGTGCTACGGGGGCCCAGGAGCCAACAGATACGCAGTATTTT
CSATGAQEPTDTQYF
>TRBV5-1|few|TRBJ1-2|.
TGCGCCAGCAGCTTGGTCCCCGGCTACACCTTC
CASSLVPGYTF
>TRBV20-1|.|TRBJ2-3|TRBD2
TGCAGTGCTAGAGATCTAGCGGGGGGGGAGGTCAGCACAGATACGCAGTATTTT
CSARDLAGGEVSTDTQYF
>TRBV6-5|many|TRBJ2-1|.
TGTGCCAGCAGTTACTCCCCTCTGGGGGACAATGAGCAGTTCTTC
CASSYSPLGDNEQFF
>TRBV29-1|few|TRBJ2-3|TRBD2
TGCAGCGTTGTGTCGACGGGAGGGGATACGCAGTATTTT
CSVVSTGGDTQYF
>TRBV6-5|many|TRBJ2-3|.
TGTGCCAGCAGTTACATTTGGGGGAGCACAGATACGCAGTATTTT
CASSYIWGSTDTQYF
>TRBV6-5|.|TRBJ1-3|.
TGTGCCAGCAGTTACTCTCGCAGGGGAAACACCATATATTTT
CASSYSRRGNTIYF
>TRBV29-1|few|TRBJ2-3|.
TGCAGCGTTGAGGGGACCCGCGGGACAGATACGCAGTATTTT
CSVEGTRGTDTQYF
>TRBV28|many|TRBJ2-5|.
TGTGCCAGCAGTCTACTAGATTTTAGAGAGACCCAGTACTTC
CASSLLDFRETQYF
>TRBV10-1|few|TRBJ2-2|TRBD2
TGCGCCAGCAGTGAGTCGTCTAGCGGATACACCGGGGAGCTGTTTTTT
CASSESSSGYTGELFF
>TRBV20-1|many|TRBJ1-6|.
TGCAGTGCTAGAGAGGAGAGGGTGGGTAATTCACCCCTCCACTTT
CSAREERVGNSPLHF
>TRBV13|many|TRBJ2-1|.
TGTGCCAGCACCCGACAATCATTAACCTACAATGAGCAGTTCTTC
CASTRQSLTYNEQFF
>TRBV5-1|few|TRBJ1-2|.
TGCGCCAGCAGCTTGGTGGCGGGGAACTATGGCTACACCTTC
CASSLVAGNYGYTF
>TRBV5-1|many|TRBJ2-3|.
TGCGCCAGCAGCTTGAGCCCGGGAACAAACACAGATACGCAGTATTTT
CASSLSPGTNTDTQYF
>TRBV20-1|many|TRBJ1-1|.
TGCAGTGCTCCGTCTGCCCAAGTTAGTAACACTGAAGCTTTCTTT
CSAPSAQVSNTEAFF
>TRBV20-1|.|TRBJ2-5|TRBD2
TGCAGTGCTTCCCTAGCGGGAGCACAAGAGACCCAGTACTTC
CSASLAGAQETQYF
>TRBV6-5|few|TRBJ2-7|.
TGTGCCAGCAGGAAACTGTCTGGCGAGCAGTACTTC
CASRKLSGEQYF
>TRBV2|.|TRBJ2-5|.
TGTGCCAGCAGTGAAGGCAGGGTTGAGGAGACCCAGTACTTC
CASSEGRVEETQYF
>TRBV6-1|many|TRBJ2-5|.
TGTGCCAGCAGTGAAGGGGTAGAGACCCAGTACTTC
CASSEGVETQYF
>TRBV5-1|few|TRBJ1-1|.
TGCGCCAGCTACTCGAACCCGGGGTACAGCACCAACACTGAAGCTTTCTTT
CASYSNPGYSTNTEAFF
>TRBV5-1|many|TRBJ2-7|TRBD1
TGCGCCAGCAGCTTGGGGGACAGCCCCTACGAGCAGTACTTC
CASSLGDSPYEQYF
>TRBV19|many|TRBJ2-7|TRBD2
TGTGCCAGTAGTATCTCAGCGGGAGGGTCCTACGAGCAGTACTTC
CASSISAGGSYEQYF
>TRBV10-1|few|TRBJ2-1|.
TGCGCCAGCAGTGAGTCGCGGGCGTCCTACAATGAGCAGTTCTTC
CASSESRASYNEQFF
>TRBV20-1|many|TRBJ2-1|TRBD1
TGCAGTGCTAGAGGCAGGGGGCTCAATGAGCAGTTCTTC
CSARGRGLNEQFF
>TRBV7-3|.|TRBJ2-1|.
TGTGCCAGCAGCTTACAATATAGGGATGAGCAGTTCTTC
CASSLQYRDEQFF
>TRBV5-1|many|TRBJ2-3|.
TGCGCCAGCAGCATGACCCATATGACAGATACGCAGTATTTT
CASSMTHMTDTQYF
>TRBV6-1|many|TRBJ2-1|TRBD2
TGTGCCAGCACTCCCTTAGCGGGAGGGCCGGAAAAGGCCTACAATGAGCAGTTCTTC
CASTPLAGGPEKAYNEQFF
>TRBV5-1|many|TRBJ1-5|.
TGCGCCAGCAGCTTGGACGGTACTCAGCCCCAGCATTTT
CASSLDGTQPQHF
>TRBV20-1|.|TRBJ2-3|.
TGCAGTGCTAGAGAAGGTAGCGGATTCACAGATACGCAGTATTTT
CSAREGSGFTDTQYF